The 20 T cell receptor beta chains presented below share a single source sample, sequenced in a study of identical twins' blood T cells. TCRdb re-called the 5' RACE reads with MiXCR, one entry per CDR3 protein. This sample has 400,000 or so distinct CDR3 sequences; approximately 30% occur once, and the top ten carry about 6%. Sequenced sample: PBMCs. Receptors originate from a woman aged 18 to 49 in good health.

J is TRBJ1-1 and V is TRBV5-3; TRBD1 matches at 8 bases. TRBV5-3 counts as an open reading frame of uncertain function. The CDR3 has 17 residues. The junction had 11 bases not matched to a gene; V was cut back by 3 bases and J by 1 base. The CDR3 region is CARSSVPGQEANTEAFF. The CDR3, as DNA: TGTGCCAGAAGCTCAGTGCCGGGACAGGAAGCGAACACTGAAGCTTTCTTT.

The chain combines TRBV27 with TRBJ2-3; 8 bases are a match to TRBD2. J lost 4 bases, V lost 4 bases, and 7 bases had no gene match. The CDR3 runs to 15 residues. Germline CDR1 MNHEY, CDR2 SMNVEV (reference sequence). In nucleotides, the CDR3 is TGTGCCAGCAGTTCGGGAACGGGGGGGCCAGATACGCAGTATTTT. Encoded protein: CASSSGTGGPDTQYF.

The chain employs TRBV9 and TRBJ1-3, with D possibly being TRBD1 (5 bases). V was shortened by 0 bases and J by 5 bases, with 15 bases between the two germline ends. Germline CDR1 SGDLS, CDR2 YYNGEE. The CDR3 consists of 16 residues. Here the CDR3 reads CASSVGIGAGRNTIYF. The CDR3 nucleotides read TGTGCCAGCAGCGTAGGGATTGGCGCAGGGAGAAACACCATATATTTT.

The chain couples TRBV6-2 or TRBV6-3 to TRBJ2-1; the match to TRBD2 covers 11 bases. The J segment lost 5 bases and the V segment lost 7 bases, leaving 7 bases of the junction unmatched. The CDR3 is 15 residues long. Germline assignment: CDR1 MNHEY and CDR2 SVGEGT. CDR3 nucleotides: TGTGCCAGCACGAAACGACTAGCGGGACACAATGAGCAGTTCTTC. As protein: CASTKRLAGHNEQFF.

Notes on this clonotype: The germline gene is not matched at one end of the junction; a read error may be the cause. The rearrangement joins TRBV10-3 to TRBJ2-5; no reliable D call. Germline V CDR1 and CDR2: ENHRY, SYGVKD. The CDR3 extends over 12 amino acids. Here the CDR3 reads CAISESEGSLDF. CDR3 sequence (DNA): TGTGCCATCAGTGAGTCGGAAGGTAGCTTGGACTTC.

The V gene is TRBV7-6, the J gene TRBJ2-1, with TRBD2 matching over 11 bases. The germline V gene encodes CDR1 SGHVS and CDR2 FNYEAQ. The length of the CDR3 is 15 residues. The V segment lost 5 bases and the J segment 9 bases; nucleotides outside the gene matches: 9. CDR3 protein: CASSHSGGASIEQFF. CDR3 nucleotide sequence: TGTGCCAGCAGCCATAGCGGGGGGGCCTCTATTGAGCAGTTCTTC.

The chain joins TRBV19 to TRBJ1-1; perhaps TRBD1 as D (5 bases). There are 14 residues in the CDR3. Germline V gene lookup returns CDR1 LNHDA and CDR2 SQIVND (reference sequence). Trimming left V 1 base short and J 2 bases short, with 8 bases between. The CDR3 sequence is CASSIVTVNTEAFF. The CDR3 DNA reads TGTGCCAGTAGTATAGTGACAGTAAACACTGAAGCTTTCTTT.

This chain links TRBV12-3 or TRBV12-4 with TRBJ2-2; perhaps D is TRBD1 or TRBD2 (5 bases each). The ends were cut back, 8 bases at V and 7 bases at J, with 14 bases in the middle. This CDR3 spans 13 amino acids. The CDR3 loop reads CASRIWGIGELFF. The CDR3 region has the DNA TGTGCCAGCCGGATTTGGGGGATCGGGGAGCTGTTTTTT.

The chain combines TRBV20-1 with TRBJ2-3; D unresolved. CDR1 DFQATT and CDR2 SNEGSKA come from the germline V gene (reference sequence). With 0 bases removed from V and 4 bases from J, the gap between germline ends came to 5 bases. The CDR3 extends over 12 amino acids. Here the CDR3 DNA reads TGCAGTGCTAGAGAGGTAGCAGATACGCAGTATTTT. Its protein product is CSAREVADTQYF.

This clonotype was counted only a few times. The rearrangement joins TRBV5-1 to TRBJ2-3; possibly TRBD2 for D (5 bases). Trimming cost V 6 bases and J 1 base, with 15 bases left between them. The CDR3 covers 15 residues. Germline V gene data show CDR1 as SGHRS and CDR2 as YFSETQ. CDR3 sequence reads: CASKVGDSRTDTQYF. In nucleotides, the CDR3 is TGCGCCAGCAAGGTGGGAGACTCTCGCACAGATACGCAGTATTTT.

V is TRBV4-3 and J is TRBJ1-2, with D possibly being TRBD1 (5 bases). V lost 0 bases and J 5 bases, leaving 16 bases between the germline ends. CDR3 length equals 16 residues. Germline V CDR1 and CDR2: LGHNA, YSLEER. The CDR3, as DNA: TGCGCCAGCAGCCAAGATTCTTCCAGCCGGGGGTATGGCTACACCTTC. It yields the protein CASSQDSSSRGYGYTF.

The CDR3 here is CSVESDRNTDTQYF. As DNA, the CDR3 is TGCAGCGTTGAATCGGACCGTAACACAGATACGCAGTATTTT. The chain joins TRBV29-1 to TRBJ2-3; no definite D call. Trimming took 2 bases from V and 2 from J, leaving 11 bases between them. The germline CDR1 and CDR2 sequences are SQVTM and ANQGSEA. This CDR3 has 14 residues.

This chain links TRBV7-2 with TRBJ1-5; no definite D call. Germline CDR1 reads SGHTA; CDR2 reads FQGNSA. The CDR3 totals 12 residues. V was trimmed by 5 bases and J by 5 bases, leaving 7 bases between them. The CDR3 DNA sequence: TGTGCCAGCAGCCCACGGCATCAGCCCCAGCATTTT. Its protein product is CASSPRHQPQHF.

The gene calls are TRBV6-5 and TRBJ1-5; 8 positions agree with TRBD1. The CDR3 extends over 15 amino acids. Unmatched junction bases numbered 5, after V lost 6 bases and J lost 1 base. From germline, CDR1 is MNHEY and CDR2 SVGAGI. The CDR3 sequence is CASSGDRLSNQPQHF. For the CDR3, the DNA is TGTGCCAGCAGCGGGGACAGGCTCAGCAATCAGCCCCAGCATTTT.

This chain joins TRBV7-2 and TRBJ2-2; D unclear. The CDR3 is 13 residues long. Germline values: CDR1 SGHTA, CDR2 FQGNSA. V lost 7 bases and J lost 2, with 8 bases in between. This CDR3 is CASTGYNTGELFF. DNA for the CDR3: TGTGCCAGCACCGGTTATAACACCGGGGAGCTGTTTTTT.

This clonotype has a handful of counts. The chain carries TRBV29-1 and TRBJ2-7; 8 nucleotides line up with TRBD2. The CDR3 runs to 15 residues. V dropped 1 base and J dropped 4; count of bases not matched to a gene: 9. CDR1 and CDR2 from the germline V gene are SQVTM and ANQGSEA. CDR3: CSVEGVAGTVYEQYF. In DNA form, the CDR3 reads TGCAGCGTTGAAGGGGTAGCGGGAACCGTTTACGAGCAGTACTTC.

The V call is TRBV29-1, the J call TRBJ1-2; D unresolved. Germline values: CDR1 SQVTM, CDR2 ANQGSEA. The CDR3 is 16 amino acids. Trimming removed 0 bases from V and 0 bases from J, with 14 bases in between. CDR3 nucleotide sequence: TGCAGCGTTGAAGATCGATTAAAGGGAACTAACTATGGCTACACCTTC. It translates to CSVEDRLKGTNYGYTF.

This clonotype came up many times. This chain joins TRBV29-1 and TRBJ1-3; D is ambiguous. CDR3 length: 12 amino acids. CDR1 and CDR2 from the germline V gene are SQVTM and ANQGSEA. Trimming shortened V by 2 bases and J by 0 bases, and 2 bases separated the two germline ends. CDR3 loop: CSVELSGNTIYF. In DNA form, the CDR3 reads TGCAGCGTTGAACTCTCTGGAAACACCATATATTTT.

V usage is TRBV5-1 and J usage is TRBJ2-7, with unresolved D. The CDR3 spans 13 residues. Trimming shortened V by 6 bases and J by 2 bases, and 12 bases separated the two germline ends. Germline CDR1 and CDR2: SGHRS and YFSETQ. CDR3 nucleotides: TGCGCCAGCAAAAAGATCCTTACCTACGAGCAGTACTTC. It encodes CASKKILTYEQYF.

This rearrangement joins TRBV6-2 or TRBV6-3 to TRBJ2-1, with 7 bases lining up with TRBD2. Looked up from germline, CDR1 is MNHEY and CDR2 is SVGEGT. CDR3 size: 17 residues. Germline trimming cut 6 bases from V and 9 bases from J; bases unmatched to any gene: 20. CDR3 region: CASRKRNQAGVAGEQFF. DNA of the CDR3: TGTGCCAGCAGGAAACGGAACCAGGCGGGAGTAGCGGGTGAGCAGTTCTTC.